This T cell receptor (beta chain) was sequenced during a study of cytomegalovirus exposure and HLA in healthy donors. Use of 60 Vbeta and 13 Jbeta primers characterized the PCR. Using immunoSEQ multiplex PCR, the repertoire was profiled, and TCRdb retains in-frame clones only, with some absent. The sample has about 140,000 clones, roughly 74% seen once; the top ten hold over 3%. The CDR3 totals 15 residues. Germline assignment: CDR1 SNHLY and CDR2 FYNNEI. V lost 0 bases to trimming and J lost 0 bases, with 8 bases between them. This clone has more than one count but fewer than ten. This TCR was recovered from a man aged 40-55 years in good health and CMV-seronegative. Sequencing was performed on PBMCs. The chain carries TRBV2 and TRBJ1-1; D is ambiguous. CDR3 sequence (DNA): TGTGCCAGCAGTGAAGCGCTAGGCATGAACACTGAAGCTTTCTTT. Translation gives CASSEALGMNTEAFF.